The next 13 T cell receptor beta chains were all read from a single sample in a study of T cell responses to AZD1222 COVID-19 vaccine. Some clones are missing from TCRdb's copy, which holds only in-frame ones; the method was immunoSEQ multiplex PCR. The sample has some 60,000 clones; 70% to 80% are singletons. Sequences were derived from peripheral blood, sampled 28 days after the second AZD1222 dose. The receptors derive from an adult who received the AZD1222 COVID-19 vaccine.

CDR3 in amino acids: CASDVPRDVNQPQHF. The CDR3 DNA reads TGTGCCAGCGACGTCCCACGCGACGTCAATCAGCCCCAGCATTTT. V usage is TRBV13 and J usage is TRBJ1-5; D is undetermined. The CDR3 consists of 15 residues. Trimming removed 8 bases from V and 3 bases from J, with 17 bases in between. Germline V gene sequence: CDR1 PRHDT, CDR2 FYEKMQ (reference sequence). The full variable domain, completed using reference TRBV13 and TRBJ1-5, is AAGVIQSPRHLIKEKRETATLKCYPIPRHDTVYWYQQGPGQDPQFLISFYEKMQSDKGSIPDRFSAQQFSDYHSELNMSSLELGDSALYFCASDVPRDVNQPQHFGDGTRLSIL.

The genes are TRBV28 and TRBJ1-2, with D perhaps matching TRBD1 (5 bases). The CDR3 has 16 residues. Germline CDR1 MDHEN, CDR2 SYDVKM. V was pared by 3 bases and J by 6 bases, with 20 bases between. The CDR3 nucleotides read TGTGCCAGCAGTTTTCTCAGCACAGGCGACCCTCATGGCTACACCTTC. This sequence encodes CASSFLSTGDPHGYTF.

This chain joins TRBV12-3 or TRBV12-4 and TRBJ2-3, with D possibly TRBD2 on 6 matching bases. V was pared by 6 bases and J by 4 bases, with 8 bases between. CDR3 length: 12 amino acids. The CDR3 sequence is CASREGADTQYF. DNA of the CDR3: TGTGCCAGCAGGGAGGGCGCAGATACGCAGTATTTT.

The chain uses TRBV9 and TRBJ1-1; TRBD1 is a possible D gene (5 bases). The CDR3 runs to 15 residues. Germline CDR1 reads SGDLS; CDR2 reads YYNGEE. V was trimmed by 4 bases and J by 5 bases, leaving 18 bases between them. The CDR3 reads CASSPQSGSSTEAFF. CDR3 bases: TGTGCCAGCAGCCCGCAGTCAGGGTCTAGTACTGAAGCTTTCTTT.

The rearrangement joins TRBV6-6 to TRBJ1-6; D is unresolved. In germline, CDR1 is MNHNY, CDR2 SVGAGI (reference sequence). V was cut by 3 bases and J by 4 bases, with 13 bases left in between. This CDR3 has 16 amino acids. The CDR3 nucleotides are TGTGCCAGCAGTTATGGTACACGCTATTATAATTCACCCCTCCACTTT. This encodes CASSYGTRYYNSPLHF.

The gene calls are TRBV18 and TRBJ1-1; 7 positions match TRBD1. Trimming cost V 6 bases and J 1 base; bases outside gene matches: 5. Germline assignment: CDR1 KGHSH and CDR2 LQKENI. CDR3 length: 14 residues. CDR3 bases: TGTGCCAGCTCCTCGACAGGGACGAACACTGAAGCTTTCTTT. Translated: CASSSTGTNTEAFF.

The CDR3 protein is CASSVSQETQYF. The CDR3 DNA reads as TGTGCCAGCAGTGTCAGCCAAGAGACCCAGTACTTC. V and J are TRBV3-1 (or the pseudogene TRBV3-2) and TRBJ2-5; no clear D gene. Germline CDR1 and CDR2: LGHDT and YNNKEL (reference sequence). V gave up 6 bases and J gave up 1 base, with 6 bases separating them. The CDR3 is 12 amino acids.

The chain couples TRBV6-5 to TRBJ1-3; no clear D gene. Trimming removed 2 bases from V and 0 bases from J, with 5 bases in between. Germline CDR1 and CDR2: MNHEY and SVGAGI. The CDR3 loop spans 14 amino acids. The DNA for the CDR3 is TGTGCCAGCAGTTACGAGACCTCTGGAAACACCATATATTTT. Its translation is CASSYETSGNTIYF.

The CDR3, as DNA: TGTGCCAGCTCACCGTCGAATGAGCAGTTCTTC. As protein: CASSPSNEQFF. The rearrangement joins TRBV18 to TRBJ2-1; D remains ambiguous. V gave up 3 bases and J gave up 7 bases, with 4 bases separating them. The CDR3 totals 11 residues. CDR1 is KGHSH, CDR2 LQKENI, per germline. The entire variable domain, with the rest obtained from reference TRBV18 and TRBJ2-1, is as follows: NAGVMQNPRHLVRRRGQEARLRCSPMKGHSHVYWYRQLPEEGLKFMVYLQKENIIDESGMPKERFSAEFPKEGPSILRIQQVVRGDSAAYFCASSPSNEQFFGPGTRLTVL.

The chain couples TRBV28 to TRBJ2-7; TRBD1 matches at 11 bases. This CDR3 spans 14 amino acids. With 6 bases clipped from V and 2 bases from J, the junction kept 3 bases outside the gene matches. CDR1 and CDR2 from the germline V gene are MDHEN and SYDVKM. The CDR3 protein is CASRGQGGTYEQYF. CDR3 nucleotides: TGTGCCAGCAGGGGACAGGGGGGTACCTACGAGCAGTACTTC.

The chain carries TRBV9 and TRBJ2-1; 7 bases agree with TRBD2. Germline-derived CDR1 and CDR2 are SGDLS and YYNGEE. This CDR3 has 17 amino acids. Germline trimming cut 0 bases from V and 1 base from J; bases unmatched to any gene: 7. The chain's CDR3 is CASSVAPSGLSYNEQFF. The CDR3 nucleotides read TGTGCCAGCAGCGTAGCTCCTAGCGGTCTTTCCTACAATGAGCAGTTCTTC.

The chain uses TRBV4-1 and TRBJ2-5; D may be TRBD1 (5 bases). V was shortened by 6 bases and J by 1 base, with 15 bases between the two germline ends. The germline V gene encodes CDR1 MGHRA and CDR2 YSYEKL. The CDR3 is made up of 15 amino acids. The CDR3 DNA sequence: TGCGCCAGCAGTCCTGGGGCGGAGCGCCAAGAGACCCAGTACTTC. The encoded protein is CASSPGAERQETQYF.

The rearrangement uses TRBV13 and TRBJ1-4; D is undetermined. Germline CDR1 and CDR2: PRHDT and FYEKMQ (reference sequence). This CDR3 region has 15 residues. V was cut by 6 bases and J by 6 bases, with 17 bases left in between. CDR3 nucleotides: TGTGCCAGCAGTGTGATGGGGAAATGGTATGAAAAACTGTTTTTT. This codes for CASSVMGKWYEKLFF.